The rows below give T cell receptor beta chains drawn from one sample of a study of OX40 agonist ivuxolimab in advanced cancers. Profiled with immunoSEQ multiplex PCR; TCRdb holds only in-frame clones, not every one. The sample lists tens of thousands of clones, roughly three quarters occurring once. Sequencing used CD4+ or CD8+ T cells sorted from blood, obtained in a trial of the OX40 agonist ivuxolimab. Receptor source: an adult with an advanced solid tumor such as melanoma, head and neck, liver or kidney cancer. Both conserved end residues are part of each CDR3. Fields, in order: clone size, V gene, CDR3 protein. Some rows mark clone size as missing; the rest say once, few, many or name a class of expanded clone.

>.|TRBV5-1
CASSLLGGELFF
>.|TRBV6-4
CASSDTGFNEQFF
>.|TRBV9
CASSVVQTGDYTF
>.|TRBV6-5
CAISGVRTYEQYF
>.|TRBV2
CASTLARVPDTQYF
>.|TRBV5-4
CASKIGSRDTGTQYF
>.|TRBV7-6
CASSLSDREQYF
>few|TRBV11-2
CASSSRVTRGTF
>once|TRBV5-6
CASSFGPHLSTDTQYF
>.|TRBV6-1
CASSESVAGKGYEQYF